The clone carrying this T cell receptor beta chain was recorded many times. The source of the sample is a study of human T cells and chemical hapten exposure. J was trimmed by 4 bases and V by 4 bases; bases with no gene match: 11. The germline CDR1 and CDR2 sequences are LGHDT and YNNKEL (reference sequence). The CDR3 sequence is 16 residues long. TCRdb reanalysed the RACE reads using MiXCR and keeps one entry per CDR3 protein. The sample contains some 380,000 distinct CDR3 sequences, approximately 5.1% of which appear only once. Time point: patch test 1, 2 weeks after DPC sensitization. This sample's treatment: therapeutic diphenylcyclopropenone sensitization with weekly scalp DPC. Suited to DPC and affected by alopecia, the donors ranged from 18 to 70 years old.

The TCR sequence derives from a woman aged 45-59 years with alopecia areata. Some clones in this sample may be carry-over from other donors' samples. The specimen was whole blood, collected in connection with sensitization to the hapten diphenylcyclopropenone (DPC). The chain is built from TRBV3-1 and TRBJ1-2, with TRBD1 matching 8 bases. The CDR3 nucleotides read TGTGCCAGCAGCCTCCCTGGGCAGGGGGCGCGCTATGGCTACACCTTC. This codes for CASSLPGQGARYGYTF.